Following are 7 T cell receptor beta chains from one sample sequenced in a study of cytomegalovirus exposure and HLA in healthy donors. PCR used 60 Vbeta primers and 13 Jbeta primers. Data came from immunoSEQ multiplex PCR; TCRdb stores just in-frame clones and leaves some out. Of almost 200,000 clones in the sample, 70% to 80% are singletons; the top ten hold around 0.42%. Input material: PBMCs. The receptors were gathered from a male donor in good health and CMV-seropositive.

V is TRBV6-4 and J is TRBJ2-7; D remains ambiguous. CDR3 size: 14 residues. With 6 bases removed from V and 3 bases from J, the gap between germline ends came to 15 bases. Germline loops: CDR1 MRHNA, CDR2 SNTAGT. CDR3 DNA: TGTGCCAGCAGCTTGTCCTATTCCTGCTACGAGCAGTACTTC. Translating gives CASSLSYSCYEQYF.

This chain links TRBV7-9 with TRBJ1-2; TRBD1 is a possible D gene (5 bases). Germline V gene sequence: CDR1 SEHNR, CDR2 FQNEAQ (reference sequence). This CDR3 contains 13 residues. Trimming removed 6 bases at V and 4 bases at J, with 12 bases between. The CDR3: CASSPRVGYGYTF. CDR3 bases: TGTGCCAGCAGTCCCAGGGTCGGCTATGGCTACACCTTC. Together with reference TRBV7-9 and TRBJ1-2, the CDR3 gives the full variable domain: DTGVSQNPRHKITKRGQNVTFRCDPISEHNRLYWYRQTLGQGPEFLTYFQNEAQLEKSRLLSDRFSAERPKGSFSTLEIQRTEQGDSAMYLCASSPRVGYGYTFGSGTRLTVV.

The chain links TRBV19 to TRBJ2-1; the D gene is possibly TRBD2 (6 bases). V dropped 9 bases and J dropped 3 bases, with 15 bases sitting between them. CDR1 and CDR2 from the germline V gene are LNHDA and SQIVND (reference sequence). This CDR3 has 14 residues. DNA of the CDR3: TGTGCCAGCGGCGGGTTGACTAGCTACAATGAGCAGTTCTTC. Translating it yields CASGGLTSYNEQFF.

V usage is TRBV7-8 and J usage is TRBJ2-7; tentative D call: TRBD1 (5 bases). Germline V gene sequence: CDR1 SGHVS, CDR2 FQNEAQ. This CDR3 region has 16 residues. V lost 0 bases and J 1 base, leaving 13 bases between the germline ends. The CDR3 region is CASSLAGVTESYEQYF. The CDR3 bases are TGTGCCAGCAGCTTAGCAGGGGTCACAGAATCCTACGAGCAGTACTTC.

The CDR3 protein is CASSFGQGNLGEQYF. As DNA, the CDR3 is TGTGCCAGCAGTTTCGGTCAGGGGAATCTTGGGGAGCAGTACTTC. V usage is TRBV27 and J usage is TRBJ2-7; the D gene is possibly TRBD1 (6 bases). The CDR3 extends over 15 amino acids. Germline assignment: CDR1 MNHEY and CDR2 SMNVEV (reference sequence). V lost 3 bases to trimming and J lost 7 bases, with 19 bases between them.

CDR3 DNA sequence: TGCGCCAGCAGGCCAACTAGCGATAGCGGGGAGCTGTTTTTT. It is translated as CASRPTSDSGELFF. The chain carries TRBV5-1 and TRBJ2-2, with 7 bases aligning to TRBD2. This CDR3 has 14 residues. Trimming at V came to 5 bases and at J to 7 bases, leaving 8 bases not matched to a gene. Germline V gene lookup returns CDR1 SGHRS and CDR2 YFSETQ.

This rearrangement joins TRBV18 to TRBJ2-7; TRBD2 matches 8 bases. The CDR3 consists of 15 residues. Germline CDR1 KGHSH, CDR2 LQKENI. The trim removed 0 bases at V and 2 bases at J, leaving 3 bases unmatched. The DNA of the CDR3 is TGTGCCAGCTCACCACCTACTAGCGGTACCTACGAGCAGTACTTC. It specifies CASSPPTSGTYEQYF.